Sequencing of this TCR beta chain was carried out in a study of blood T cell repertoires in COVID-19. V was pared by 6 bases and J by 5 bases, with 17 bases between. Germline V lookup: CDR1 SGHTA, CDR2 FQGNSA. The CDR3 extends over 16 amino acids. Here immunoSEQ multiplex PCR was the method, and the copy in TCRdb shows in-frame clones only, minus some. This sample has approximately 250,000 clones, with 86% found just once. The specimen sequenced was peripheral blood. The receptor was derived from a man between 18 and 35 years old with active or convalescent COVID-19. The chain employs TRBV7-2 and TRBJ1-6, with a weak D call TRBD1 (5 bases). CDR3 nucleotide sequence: TGTGCCAGCAGTCCTGTAAGGGACTTAAATAATTCACCCCTCCACTTT. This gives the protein CASSPVRDLNNSPLHF.